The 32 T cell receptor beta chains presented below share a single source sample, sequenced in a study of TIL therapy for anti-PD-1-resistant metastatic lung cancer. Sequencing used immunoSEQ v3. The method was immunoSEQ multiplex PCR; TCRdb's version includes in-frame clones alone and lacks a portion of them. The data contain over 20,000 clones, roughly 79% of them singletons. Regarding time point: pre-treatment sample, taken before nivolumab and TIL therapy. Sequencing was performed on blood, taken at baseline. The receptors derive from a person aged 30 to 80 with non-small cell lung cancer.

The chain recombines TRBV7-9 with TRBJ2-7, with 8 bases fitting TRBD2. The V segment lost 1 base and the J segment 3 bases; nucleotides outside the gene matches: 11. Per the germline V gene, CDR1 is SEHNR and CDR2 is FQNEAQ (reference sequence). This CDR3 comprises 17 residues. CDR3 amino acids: CASSLVVGLAGFYEQYF. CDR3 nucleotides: TGTGCCAGCAGCTTAGTGGTTGGTCTAGCGGGTTTCTACGAGCAGTACTTC.

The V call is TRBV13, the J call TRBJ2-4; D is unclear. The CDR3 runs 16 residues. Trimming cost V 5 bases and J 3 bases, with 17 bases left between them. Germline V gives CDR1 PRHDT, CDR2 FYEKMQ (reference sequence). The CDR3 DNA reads TGTGCCAGCAGCATGGCGGCTGCGGCGCGCAAAAACATTCAGTACTTC. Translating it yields CASSMAAAARKNIQYF.

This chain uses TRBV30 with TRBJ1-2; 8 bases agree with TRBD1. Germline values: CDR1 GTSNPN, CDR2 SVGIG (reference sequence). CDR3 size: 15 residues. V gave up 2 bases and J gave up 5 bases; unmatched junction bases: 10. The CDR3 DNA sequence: TGTGCCTGGAGTACTCGGACAGGGTGGAGGTATGGCTACACCTTC. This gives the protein CAWSTRTGWRYGYTF.

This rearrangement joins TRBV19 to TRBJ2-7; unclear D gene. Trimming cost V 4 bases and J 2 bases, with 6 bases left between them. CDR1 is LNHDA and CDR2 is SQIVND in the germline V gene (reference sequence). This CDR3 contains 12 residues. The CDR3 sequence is CASSKVPYEQYF. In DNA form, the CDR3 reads TGTGCCAGTAGTAAAGTTCCCTACGAGCAGTACTTC.

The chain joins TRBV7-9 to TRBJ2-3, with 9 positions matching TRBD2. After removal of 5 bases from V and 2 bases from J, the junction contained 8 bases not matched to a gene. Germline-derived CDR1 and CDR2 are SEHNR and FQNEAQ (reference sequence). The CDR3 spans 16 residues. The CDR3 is CASSPYLAGNTDTQYF. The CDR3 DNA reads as TGTGCCAGCAGCCCTTACCTAGCGGGAAACACAGATACGCAGTATTTT.

The CDR3 DNA follows: TGCGCCAGCAGCTTCAGGCCTTTGAACACTGAAGCTTTCTTT. Translation gives CASSFRPLNTEAFF. The chain links TRBV5-1 to TRBJ1-1; D not certain. This CDR3 contains 14 residues. V lost 2 bases and J 0 bases, leaving 8 bases between the germline ends. CDR1 is SGHRS, CDR2 YFSETQ, per germline.

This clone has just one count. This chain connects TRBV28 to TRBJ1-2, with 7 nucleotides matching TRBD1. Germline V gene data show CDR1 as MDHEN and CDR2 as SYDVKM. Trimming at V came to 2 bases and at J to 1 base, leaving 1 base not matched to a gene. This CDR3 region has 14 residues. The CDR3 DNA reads TGTGCCAGCAGTTTAGGGGACAGTAACTATGGCTACACCTTC. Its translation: CASSLGDSNYGYTF.

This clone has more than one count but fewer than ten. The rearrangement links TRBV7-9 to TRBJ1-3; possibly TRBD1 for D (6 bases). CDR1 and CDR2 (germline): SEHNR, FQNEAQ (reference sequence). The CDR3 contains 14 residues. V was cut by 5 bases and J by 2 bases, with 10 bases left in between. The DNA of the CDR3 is TGTGCCAGCAGCCCGGACAGTGCTGGAAACACCATATATTTT. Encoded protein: CASSPDSAGNTIYF.

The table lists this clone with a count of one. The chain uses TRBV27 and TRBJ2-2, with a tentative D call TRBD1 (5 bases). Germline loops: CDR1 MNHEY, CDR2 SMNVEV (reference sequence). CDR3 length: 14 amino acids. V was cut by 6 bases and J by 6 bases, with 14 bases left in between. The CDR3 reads CASRLGVGPGELFF. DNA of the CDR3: TGTGCCAGCAGGCTAGGAGTGGGGCCCGGGGAGCTGTTTTTT.

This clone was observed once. The CDR3 region has the DNA TGTGCCAGCAGTTTTAGGGGCCCTCAGCCCCAGCATTTT. This sequence encodes CASSFRGPQPQHF. The V call is TRBV28, the J call TRBJ1-5, with D tentatively TRBD1 (5 bases). Deletions cut 3 bases from V and 6 bases from J, with 9 bases between. The CDR3 is made up of 13 amino acids. Germline-derived CDR1 and CDR2 are MDHEN and SYDVKM.

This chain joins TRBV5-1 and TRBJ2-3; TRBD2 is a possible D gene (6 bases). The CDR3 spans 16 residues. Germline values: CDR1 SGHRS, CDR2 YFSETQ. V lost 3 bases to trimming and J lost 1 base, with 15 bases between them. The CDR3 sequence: CASSSLLGGGTDTQYF. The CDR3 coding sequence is TGCGCCAGCAGCTCCCTCTTGGGCGGGGGCACAGATACGCAGTATTTT.

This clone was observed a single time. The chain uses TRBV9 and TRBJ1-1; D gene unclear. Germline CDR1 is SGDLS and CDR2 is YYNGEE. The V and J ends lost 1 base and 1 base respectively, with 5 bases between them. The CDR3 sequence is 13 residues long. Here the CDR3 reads CASSVRPNTEAFF. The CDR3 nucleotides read TGTGCCAGCAGCGTAAGACCGAACACTGAAGCTTTCTTT.

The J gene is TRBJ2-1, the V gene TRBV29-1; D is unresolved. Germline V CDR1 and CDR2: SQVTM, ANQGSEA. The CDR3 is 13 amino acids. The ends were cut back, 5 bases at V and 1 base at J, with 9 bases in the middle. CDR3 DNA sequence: TGCAGCGTTTTGGGATTGTCCTACAATGAGCAGTTCTTC. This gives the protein CSVLGLSYNEQFF.

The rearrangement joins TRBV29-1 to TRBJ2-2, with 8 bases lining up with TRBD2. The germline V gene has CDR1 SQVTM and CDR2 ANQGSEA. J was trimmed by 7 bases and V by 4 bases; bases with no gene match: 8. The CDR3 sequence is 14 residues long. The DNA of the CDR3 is TGCAGCGTTGCGGGAGGGTTTGATGGCGGGGAGCTGTTTTTT. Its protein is CSVAGGFDGGELFF.

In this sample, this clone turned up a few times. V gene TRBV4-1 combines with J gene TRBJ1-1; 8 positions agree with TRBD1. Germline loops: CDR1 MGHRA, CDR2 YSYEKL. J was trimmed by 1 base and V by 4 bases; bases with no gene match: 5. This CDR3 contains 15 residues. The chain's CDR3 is CASSLTQGANTEAFF. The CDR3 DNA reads TGCGCCAGCAGCCTTACTCAGGGGGCGAACACTGAAGCTTTCTTT.

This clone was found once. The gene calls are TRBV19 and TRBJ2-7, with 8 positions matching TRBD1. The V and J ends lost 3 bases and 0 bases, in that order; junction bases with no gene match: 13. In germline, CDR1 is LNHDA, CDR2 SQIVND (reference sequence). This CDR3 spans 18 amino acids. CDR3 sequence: CASSMGRGLARNSYEQYF. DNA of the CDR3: TGTGCCAGTAGTATGGGCAGGGGGCTTGCGCGAAACTCCTACGAGCAGTACTTC.

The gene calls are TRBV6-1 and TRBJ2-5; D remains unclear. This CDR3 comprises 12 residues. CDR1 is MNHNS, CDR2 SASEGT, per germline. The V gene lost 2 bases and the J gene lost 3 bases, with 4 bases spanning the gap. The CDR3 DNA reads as TGTGCCAGCAGTGAAAGGGAAGAGACCCAGTACTTC. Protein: CASSEREETQYF.

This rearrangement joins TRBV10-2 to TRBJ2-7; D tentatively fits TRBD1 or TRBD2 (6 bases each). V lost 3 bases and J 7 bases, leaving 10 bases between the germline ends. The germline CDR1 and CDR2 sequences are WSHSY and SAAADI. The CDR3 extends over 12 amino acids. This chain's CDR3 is CASSEGGPEQYF. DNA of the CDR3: TGCGCCAGCAGTGAAGGGGGGCCGGAGCAGTACTTC.

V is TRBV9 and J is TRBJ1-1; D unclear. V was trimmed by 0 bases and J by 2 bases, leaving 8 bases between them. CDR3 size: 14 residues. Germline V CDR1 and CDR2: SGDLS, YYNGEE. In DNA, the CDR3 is TGTGCCAGCAGCGTAGACGGCCCAAACACTGAAGCTTTCTTT. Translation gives CASSVDGPNTEAFF.

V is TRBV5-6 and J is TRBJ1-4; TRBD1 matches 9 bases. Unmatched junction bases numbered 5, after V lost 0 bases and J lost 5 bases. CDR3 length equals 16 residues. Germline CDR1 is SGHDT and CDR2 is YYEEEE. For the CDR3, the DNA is TGTGCCAGCAGCTTGGAACTGGGACAGGGAAATGAAAAACTGTTTTTT. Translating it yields CASSLELGQGNEKLFF.

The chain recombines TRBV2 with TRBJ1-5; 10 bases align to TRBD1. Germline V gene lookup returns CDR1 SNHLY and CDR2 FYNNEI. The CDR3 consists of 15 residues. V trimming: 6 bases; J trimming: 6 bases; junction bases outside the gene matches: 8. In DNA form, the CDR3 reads TGTGCCAGCAGAACCGGGACAGGGGAGAGTCAGCCCCAGCATTTT. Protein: CASRTGTGESQPQHF.

The CDR3 sequence is CASRNTGNSNQPQHF. The CDR3, as DNA: TGTGCCAGCAGAAATACAGGGAATAGCAATCAGCCCCAGCATTTT. The J gene is TRBJ1-5, the V gene TRBV6-5; a weak D match, TRBD1 (6 bases). This CDR3 has 15 residues. V gave up 6 bases and J gave up 0 bases, with 12 bases separating them. Per germline, CDR1 MNHEY and CDR2 SVGAGI.

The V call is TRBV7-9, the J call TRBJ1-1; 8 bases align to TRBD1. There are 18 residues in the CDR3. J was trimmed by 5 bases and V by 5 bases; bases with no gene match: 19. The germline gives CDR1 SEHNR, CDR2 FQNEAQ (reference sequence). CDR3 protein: CASSAQRTGRDMGTEAFF. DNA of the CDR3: TGTGCCAGCAGCGCCCAAAGGACAGGGAGGGATATGGGGACTGAAGCTTTCTTT.

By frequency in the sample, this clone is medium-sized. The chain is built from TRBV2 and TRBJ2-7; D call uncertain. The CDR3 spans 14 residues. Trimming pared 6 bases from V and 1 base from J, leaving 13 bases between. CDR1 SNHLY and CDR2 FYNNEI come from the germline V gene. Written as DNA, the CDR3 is TGTGCCAGCAGCGGCGACTTCAGATCCTACGAGCAGTACTTC. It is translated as CASSGDFRSYEQYF.

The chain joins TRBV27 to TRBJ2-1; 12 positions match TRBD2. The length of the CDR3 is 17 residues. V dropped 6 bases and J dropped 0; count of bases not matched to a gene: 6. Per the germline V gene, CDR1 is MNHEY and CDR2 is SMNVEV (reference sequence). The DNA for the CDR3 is TGTGCCAGCAGCCAGGGACTAGCGGGTAGCTCCTACAATGAGCAGTTCTTC. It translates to CASSQGLAGSSYNEQFF.

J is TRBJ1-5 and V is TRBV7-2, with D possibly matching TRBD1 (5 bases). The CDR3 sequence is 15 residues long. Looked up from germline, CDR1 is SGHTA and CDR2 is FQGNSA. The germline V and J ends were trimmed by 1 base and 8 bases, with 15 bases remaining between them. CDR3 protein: CASSLVSGGAEPQHF. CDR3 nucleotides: TGTGCCAGCAGCTTAGTCTCAGGCGGGGCCGAGCCCCAGCATTTT.

CDR3 sequence: CASSERAANTDTQYF. DNA of the CDR3: TGTGCCAGCAGCGAACGGGCGGCCAACACAGATACGCAGTATTTT. The chain has TRBV7-9 and TRBJ2-3; D is ambiguous. CDR1 is SEHNR, CDR2 FQNEAQ, per germline (reference sequence). Trimming took 5 bases from V and 2 from J, leaving 14 bases between them. CDR3 size: 15 residues.

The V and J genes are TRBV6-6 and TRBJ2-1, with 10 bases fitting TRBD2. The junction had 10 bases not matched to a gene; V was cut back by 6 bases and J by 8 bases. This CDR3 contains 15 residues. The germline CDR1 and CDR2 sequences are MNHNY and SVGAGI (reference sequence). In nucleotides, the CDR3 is TGTGCCAGCAGACCTAGCGGGGGCGCCTCCTATGAGCAGTTCTTC. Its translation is CASRPSGGASYEQFF.

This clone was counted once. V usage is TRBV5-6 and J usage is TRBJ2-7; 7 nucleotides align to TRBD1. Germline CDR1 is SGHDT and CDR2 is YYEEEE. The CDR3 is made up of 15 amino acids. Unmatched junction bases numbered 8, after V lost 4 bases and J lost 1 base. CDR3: CASSITGVGSYEQYF. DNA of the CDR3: TGTGCCAGCAGCATAACAGGGGTGGGATCCTACGAGCAGTACTTC.

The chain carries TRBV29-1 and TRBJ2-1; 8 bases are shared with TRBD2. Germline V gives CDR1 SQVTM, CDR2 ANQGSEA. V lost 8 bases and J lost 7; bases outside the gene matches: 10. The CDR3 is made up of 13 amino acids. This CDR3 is CSSASGGSNEQFF. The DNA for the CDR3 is TGCAGCTCCGCCAGCGGGGGCTCTAATGAGCAGTTCTTC.

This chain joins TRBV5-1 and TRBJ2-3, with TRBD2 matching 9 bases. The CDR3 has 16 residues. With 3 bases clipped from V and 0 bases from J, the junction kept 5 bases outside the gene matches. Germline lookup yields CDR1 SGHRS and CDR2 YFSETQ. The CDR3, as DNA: TGCGCCAGCAGCTCGAGTCTAGCGGGAAGCACAGATACGCAGTATTTT. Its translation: CASSSSLAGSTDTQYF.

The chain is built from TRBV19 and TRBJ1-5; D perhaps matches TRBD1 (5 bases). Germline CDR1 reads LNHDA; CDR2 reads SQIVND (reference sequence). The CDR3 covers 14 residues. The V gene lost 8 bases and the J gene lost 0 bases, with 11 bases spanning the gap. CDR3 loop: CASQGPYSNQPQHF. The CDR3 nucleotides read TGTGCCAGTCAGGGACCCTATAGCAATCAGCCCCAGCATTTT.